Presented here are 3 T cell receptor beta chains from one specimen sequenced in a study of blood T cell repertoires in COVID-19. The data were produced by immunoSEQ multiplex PCR, yet TCRdb's version contains in-frame clones alone and is incomplete. Among about 330,000 clones listed, around 89% were seen once. Specimen: peripheral blood. These TCRs come from a woman aged 45 to 65 with active or convalescent COVID-19.

V and J are TRBV18 and TRBJ1-2; D possibly corresponds to TRBD1 (6 bases). The CDR3 runs to 17 residues. Germline V lookup: CDR1 KGHSH, CDR2 LQKENI. V lost 6 bases and J 3 bases, leaving 23 bases between the germline ends. The CDR3 DNA reads as TGTGCCAGCTCCCTCTTCCCACAGGGAACGGACGACTATGGCTACACCTTC. Amino acid sequence: CASSLFPQGTDDYGYTF.

The chain uses TRBV30 and TRBJ2-5; TRBD2 is a possible D gene (7 bases). This CDR3 is 14 amino acids long. Trimming removed 1 base from V and 6 bases from J, with 15 bases in between. Per germline, CDR1 GTSNPN and CDR2 SVGIG (reference sequence). The CDR3 is CAWSGTGGWKTQYF. CDR3 nucleotides: TGTGCCTGGAGTGGGACGGGGGGCTGGAAGACCCAGTACTTC. The whole variable domain, filled in from reference TRBV30 and TRBJ2-5, reads SQTIHQWPATLVQPVGSPLSLECTVEGTSNPNLYWYRQAAGRGLQLLFYSVGIGQISSEVPQNLSASRPQDRQFILSSKKLLLSDSGFYLCAWSGTGGWKTQYFGPGTRLLVL.

The rearrangement uses TRBV6-5 and TRBJ1-6, with D possibly TRBD1 on 5 matching bases. The CDR3 runs to 15 residues. Deletions cut 6 bases from V and 2 bases from J, with 11 bases between. Germline V lookup: CDR1 MNHEY, CDR2 SVGAGI. CDR3 sequence reads: CASRRSTAYNSPLHF. The CDR3 DNA follows: TGTGCCAGCAGACGGTCGACAGCCTATAATTCACCCCTCCACTTT.